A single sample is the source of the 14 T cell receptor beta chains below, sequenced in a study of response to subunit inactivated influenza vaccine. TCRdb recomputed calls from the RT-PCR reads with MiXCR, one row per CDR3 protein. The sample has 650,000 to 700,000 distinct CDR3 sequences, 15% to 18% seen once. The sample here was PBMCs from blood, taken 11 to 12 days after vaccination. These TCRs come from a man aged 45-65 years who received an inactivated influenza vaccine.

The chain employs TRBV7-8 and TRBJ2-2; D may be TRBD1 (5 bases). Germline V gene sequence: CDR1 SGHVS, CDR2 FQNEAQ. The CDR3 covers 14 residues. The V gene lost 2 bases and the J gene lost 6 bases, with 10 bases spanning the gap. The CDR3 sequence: CASSLQGRAGELFF. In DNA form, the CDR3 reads TGTGCCAGCAGCTTACAGGGCCGGGCCGGGGAGCTGTTTTTT.

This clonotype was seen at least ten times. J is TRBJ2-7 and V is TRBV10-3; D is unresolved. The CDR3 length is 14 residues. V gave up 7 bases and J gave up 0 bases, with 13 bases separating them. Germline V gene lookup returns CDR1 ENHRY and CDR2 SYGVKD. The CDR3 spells CAITPERNSYEQYF. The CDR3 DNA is TGTGCCATCACACCGGAACGGAACTCCTACGAGCAGTACTTC.

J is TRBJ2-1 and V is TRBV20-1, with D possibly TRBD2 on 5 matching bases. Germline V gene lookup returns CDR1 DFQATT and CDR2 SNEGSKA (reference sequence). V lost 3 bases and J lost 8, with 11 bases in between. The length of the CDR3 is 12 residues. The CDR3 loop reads CSASGNVDEQFF. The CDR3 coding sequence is TGCAGTGCTAGCGGGAACGTCGATGAGCAGTTCTTC.

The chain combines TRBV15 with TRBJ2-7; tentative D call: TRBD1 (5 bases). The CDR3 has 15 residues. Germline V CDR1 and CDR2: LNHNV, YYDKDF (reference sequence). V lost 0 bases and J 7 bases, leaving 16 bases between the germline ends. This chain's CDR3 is CATSRDKGATWEQYF. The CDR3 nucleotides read TGTGCCACCAGCAGAGATAAAGGGGCCACGTGGGAGCAGTACTTC.

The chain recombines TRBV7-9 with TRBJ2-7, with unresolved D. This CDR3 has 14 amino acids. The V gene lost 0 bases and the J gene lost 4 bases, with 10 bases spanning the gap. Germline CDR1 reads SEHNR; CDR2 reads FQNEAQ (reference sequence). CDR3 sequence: CASSLASLGYEQYF. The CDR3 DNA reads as TGTGCCAGCAGCTTAGCGTCACTGGGGTACGAGCAGTACTTC. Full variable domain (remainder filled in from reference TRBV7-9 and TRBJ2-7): DTGVSQNPRHKITKRGQNVTFRCDPISEHNRLYWYRQTLGQGPEFLTYFQNEAQLEKSRLLSDRFSAERPKGSFSTLEIQRTEQGDSAMYLCASSLASLGYEQYFGPGTRLTVT.

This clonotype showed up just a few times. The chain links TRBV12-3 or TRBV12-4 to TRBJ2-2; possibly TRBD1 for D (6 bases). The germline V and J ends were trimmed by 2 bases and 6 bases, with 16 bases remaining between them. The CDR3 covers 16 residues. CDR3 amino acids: CASSLFPGVGPGELFF. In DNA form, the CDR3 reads TGTGCCAGCAGTTTATTTCCAGGGGTCGGACCCGGGGAGCTGTTTTTT.

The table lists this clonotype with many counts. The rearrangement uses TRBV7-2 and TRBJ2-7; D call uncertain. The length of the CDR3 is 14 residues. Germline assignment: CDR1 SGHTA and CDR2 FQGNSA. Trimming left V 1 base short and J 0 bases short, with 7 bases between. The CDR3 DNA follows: TGTGCCAGCAGCTTAGGCGGTGTCTCCTACGAGCAGTACTTC. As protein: CASSLGGVSYEQYF. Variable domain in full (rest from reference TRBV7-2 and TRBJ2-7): GAGVSQSPSNKVTEKGKDVELRCDPISGHTALYWYRQSLGQGLEFLIYFQGNSAPDKSGLPSDRFSAERTGGSVSTLTIQRTQQEDSAVYLCASSLGGVSYEQYFGPGTRLTVT.

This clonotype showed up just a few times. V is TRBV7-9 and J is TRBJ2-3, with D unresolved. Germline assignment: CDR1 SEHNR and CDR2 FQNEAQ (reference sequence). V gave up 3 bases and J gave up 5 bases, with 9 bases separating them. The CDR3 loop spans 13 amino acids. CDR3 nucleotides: TGTGCCAGCAGCTTTCCCGGTGTAGATACGCAGTATTTT. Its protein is CASSFPGVDTQYF.

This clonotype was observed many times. The CDR3 nucleotides read TGCAGCTACCTAAGCGTAGGGAGGTCCTACAATGAGCAGTTCTTC. It is translated as CSYLSVGRSYNEQFF. The V call is TRBV29-1, the J call TRBJ2-1; tentatively, D is TRBD2 (6 bases). From germline, CDR1 is SQVTM and CDR2 ANQGSEA. The V end lost 8 bases, the J end lost 1 base, and 18 bases lay between the germline ends. This CDR3 is 15 amino acids long.

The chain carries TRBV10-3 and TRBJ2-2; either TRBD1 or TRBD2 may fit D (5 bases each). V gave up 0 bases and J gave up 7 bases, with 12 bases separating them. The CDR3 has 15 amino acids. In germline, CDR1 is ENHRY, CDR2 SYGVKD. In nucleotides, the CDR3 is TGTGCCATCAGTGAGTCGACTGGGGGAAACGGGGAGCTGTTTTTT. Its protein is CAISESTGGNGELFF.

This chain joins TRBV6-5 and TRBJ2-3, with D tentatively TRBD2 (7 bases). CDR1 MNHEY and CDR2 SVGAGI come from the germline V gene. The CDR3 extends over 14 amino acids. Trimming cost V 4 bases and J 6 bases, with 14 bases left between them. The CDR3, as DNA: TGTGCCAGCAGTTGGGGGGGGGCCTCCGATACGCAGTATTTT. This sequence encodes CASSWGGASDTQYF.

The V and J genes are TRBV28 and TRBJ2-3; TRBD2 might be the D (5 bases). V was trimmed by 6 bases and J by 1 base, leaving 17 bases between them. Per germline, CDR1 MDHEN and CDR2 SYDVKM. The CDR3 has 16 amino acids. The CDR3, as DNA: TGTGCCAGCAGCGTGAGACTACCTGGGGGCACAGATACGCAGTATTTT. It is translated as CASSVRLPGGTDTQYF.

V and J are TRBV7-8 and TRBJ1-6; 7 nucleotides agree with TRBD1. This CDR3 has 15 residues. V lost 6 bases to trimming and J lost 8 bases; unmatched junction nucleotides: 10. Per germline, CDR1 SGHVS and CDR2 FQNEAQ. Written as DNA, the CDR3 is TGTGCCAGCAGAGCTCTAGGCAGGGGGGATTCACCCCTCCACTTT. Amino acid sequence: CASRALGRGDSPLHF.

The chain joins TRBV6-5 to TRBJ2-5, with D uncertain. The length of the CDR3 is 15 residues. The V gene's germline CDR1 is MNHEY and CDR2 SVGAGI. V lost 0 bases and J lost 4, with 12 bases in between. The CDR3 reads CASSYSTGRSETQYF. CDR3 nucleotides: TGTGCCAGCAGTTACTCGACGGGTCGTTCAGAGACCCAGTACTTC.